Below, 12 T cell receptor beta chains from the same sample are listed, as sequenced in a study of blood T cell repertoires in COVID-19. TCRdb's table, derived via immunoSEQ multiplex PCR, lists solely in-frame clones and lacks some. The data contain about 260,000 clones, about 87% of them singletons. The specimen was PBMCs or T cells enriched from blood (not recorded which). These TCRs come from a man aged 50-60 years who had been exposed to COVID-19.

This chain links TRBV5-1 with TRBJ1-6; the D gene is possibly TRBD1 (5 bases). The germline V gene encodes CDR1 SGHRS and CDR2 YFSETQ. V lost 0 bases and J 7 bases, leaving 8 bases between the germline ends. The CDR3 is 14 amino acids. In DNA form, the CDR3 reads TGCGCCAGCAGCTTGGGGACACAAAATTCACCCCTCCACTTT. This translates into CASSLGTQNSPLHF.

The CDR3 sequence: CASSFSLDRISGQPQHF. The CDR3 bases are TGTGCCAGCAGTTTCTCACTGGACAGGATTTCAGGTCAGCCCCAGCATTTT. The V and J genes are TRBV28 and TRBJ1-5, with 7 bases identical to TRBD1. The CDR3 loop spans 17 amino acids. J lost 6 bases, V lost 3 bases, and 14 bases had no gene match. Germline lookup yields CDR1 MDHEN and CDR2 SYDVKM.

The V gene is TRBV18, the J gene TRBJ1-1, with TRBD1 as a possible D gene (6 bases). Germline loops: CDR1 KGHSH, CDR2 LQKENI. Trimming took 6 bases from V and 3 from J, leaving 20 bases between them. The CDR3 totals 16 residues. CDR3 region: CASSYREGIKDTEAFF. In DNA, the CDR3 is TGTGCCAGCTCCTACAGGGAGGGGATTAAGGACACTGAAGCTTTCTTT.

The rearrangement links TRBV5-1 to TRBJ2-1, with 10 bases matching TRBD1. The CDR3 loop spans 15 amino acids. CDR1 is SGHRS and CDR2 is YFSETQ in the germline V gene. V was pared by 4 bases and J by 3 bases, with 4 bases of the junction left unmatched. CDR3 nucleotides: TGCGCCAGCAGCGAAGGGACAGGGGACTACAATGAGCAGTTCTTC. This sequence encodes CASSEGTGDYNEQFF.

The chain combines TRBV21-1 with TRBJ2-7; the table's D call TRBD1 went unverified against the DNA. TRBV21-1 is a documented pseudogene. This CDR3 contains 13 residues. This CDR3 is CASNRTGGGEQYF. In DNA form, the CDR3 reads TGTGCCAGCAATCGGACAGGGGGCGGCGAGCAGTACTTC.

The chain combines TRBV5-1 with TRBJ1-1; 7 nucleotides line up with TRBD1. Trimming removed 1 base from V and 6 bases from J; junction bases left unmatched: 3. CDR3 length: 13 residues. Germline CDR1 is SGHRS and CDR2 is YFSETQ. As DNA, the CDR3 is TGCGCCAGCAGCTTGATGGGACAGCCTGAAGCTTTCTTT. This sequence encodes CASSLMGQPEAFF.

The chain recombines TRBV29-1 with TRBJ2-1; 7 positions agree with TRBD2. The V gene's germline CDR1 is SQVTM and CDR2 ANQGSEA. Unmatched junction bases numbered 18, after V lost 6 bases and J lost 4 bases. The CDR3 contains 17 residues. DNA for the CDR3: TGCAGCGTGATGAAAGGGAAGAGGGTGGGGGGGTACAATGAGCAGTTCTTC. Amino acid sequence: CSVMKGKRVGGYNEQFF.

The rearrangement uses TRBV6-5 and TRBJ2-5; the D is unclear. Germline values: CDR1 MNHEY, CDR2 SVGAGI. The CDR3 totals 12 residues. V gave up 6 bases and J gave up 2 bases, with 7 bases separating them. The DNA for the CDR3 is TGTGCCAGCAGCTCCCAGCAAGAGACCCAGTACTTC. This codes for CASSSQQETQYF.

The rearrangement joins TRBV5-1 to TRBJ1-2; TRBD1 might be the D (5 bases). The CDR3 runs to 13 residues. The V end lost 1 base, the J end lost 7 bases, and 11 bases lay between the germline ends. CDR1 and CDR2 from the germline V gene are SGHRS and YFSETQ. The CDR3 sequence: CASSLISGSGYTF. The CDR3 DNA follows: TGCGCCAGCAGCTTGATCTCAGGGTCTGGCTACACCTTC.

This chain links TRBV6-5 with TRBJ2-7, with 10 bases that match TRBD1. The CDR3 covers 14 residues. Germline assignment: CDR1 MNHEY and CDR2 SVGAGI. V trimming: 5 bases; J trimming: 3 bases; junction bases outside the gene matches: 4. Written as DNA, the CDR3 is TGTGCCAGCAGTCGGACAGGGGGTGTCTACGAGCAGTACTTC. Translating it yields CASSRTGGVYEQYF.

The table lists this clone with a count of one. The chain has TRBV18 and TRBJ1-5; 8 bases are a match to TRBD1. With 3 bases clipped from V and 1 base from J, the junction kept 2 bases outside the gene matches. Germline assignment: CDR1 KGHSH and CDR2 LQKENI. The length of the CDR3 is 15 residues. CDR3 sequence (DNA): TGTGCCAGCTCACCCGGACAGGGAAGCAATCAGCCCCAGCATTTT. The encoded protein is CASSPGQGSNQPQHF.

The chain couples TRBV6-5 to TRBJ2-1, with TRBD2 as a possible D gene (6 bases). Germline loops: CDR1 MNHEY, CDR2 SVGAGI. Trimming shortened V by 6 bases and J by 4 bases, and 13 bases separated the two germline ends. The CDR3 length is 14 residues. For the CDR3, the DNA is TGTGCCAGCAGCCCGGACGGGGGATACAATGAGCAGTTCTTC. Protein product: CASSPDGGYNEQFF.